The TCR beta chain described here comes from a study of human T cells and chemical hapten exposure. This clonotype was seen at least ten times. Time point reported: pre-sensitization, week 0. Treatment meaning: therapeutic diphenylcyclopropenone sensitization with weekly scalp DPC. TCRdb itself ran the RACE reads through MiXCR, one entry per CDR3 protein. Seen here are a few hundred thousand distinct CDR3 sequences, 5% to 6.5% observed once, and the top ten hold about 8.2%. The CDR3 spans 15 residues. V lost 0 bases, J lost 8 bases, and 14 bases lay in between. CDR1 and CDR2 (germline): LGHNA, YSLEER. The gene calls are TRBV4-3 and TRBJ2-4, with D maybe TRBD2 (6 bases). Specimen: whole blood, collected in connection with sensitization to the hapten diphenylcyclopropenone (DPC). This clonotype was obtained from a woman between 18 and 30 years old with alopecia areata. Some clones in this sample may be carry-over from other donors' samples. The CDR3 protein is CASSQDLNPGDIQYF. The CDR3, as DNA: TGCGCCAGCAGCCAAGATCTGAATCCGGGGGACATTCAGTACTTC.